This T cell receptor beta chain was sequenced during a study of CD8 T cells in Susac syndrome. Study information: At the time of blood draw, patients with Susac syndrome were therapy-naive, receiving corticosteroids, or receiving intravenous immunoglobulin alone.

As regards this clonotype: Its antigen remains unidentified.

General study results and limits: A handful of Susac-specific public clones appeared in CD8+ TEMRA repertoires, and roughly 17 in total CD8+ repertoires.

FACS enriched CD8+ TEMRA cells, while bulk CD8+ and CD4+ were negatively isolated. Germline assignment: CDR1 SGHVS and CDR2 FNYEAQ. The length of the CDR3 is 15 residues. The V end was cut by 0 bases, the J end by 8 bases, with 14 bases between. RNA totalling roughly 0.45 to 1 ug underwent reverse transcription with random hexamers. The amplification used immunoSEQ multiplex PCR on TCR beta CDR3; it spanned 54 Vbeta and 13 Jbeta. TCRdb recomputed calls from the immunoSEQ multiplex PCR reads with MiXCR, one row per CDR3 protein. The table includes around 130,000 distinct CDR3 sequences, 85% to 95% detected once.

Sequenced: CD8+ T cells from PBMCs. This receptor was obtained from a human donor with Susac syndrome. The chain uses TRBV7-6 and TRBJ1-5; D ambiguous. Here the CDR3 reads CASSLAGSLGEPQHF. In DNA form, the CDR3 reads TGTGCCAGCAGCTTAGCAGGCAGCTTAGGAGAGCCCCAGCATTTT.